The 14 T cell receptor beta chains in this list originate from one sample, sequenced in a study of cytotoxic CD8 clonotypes in ibrutinib-treated CLL. The method was immunoSEQ multiplex PCR; TCRdb's version includes in-frame clones alone and lacks a portion of them. The top ten hold roughly 3% of the sample, which has some 170,000 clones, around nine tenths seen once. The specimen comprised PBMCs, sampled at disease progression, from a patient treated with ibrutinib. These TCRs come from a human donor with chronic lymphocytic leukemia.

The genes are TRBV2 and TRBJ2-1, with 7 bases lining up with TRBD2. The V segment lost 2 bases and the J segment 4 bases; nucleotides outside the gene matches: 8. Germline V gene lookup returns CDR1 SNHLY and CDR2 FYNNEI. The CDR3 length is 16 residues. The CDR3 sequence: CASSESSGGFYNEQFF. CDR3 nucleotides: TGTGCCAGCAGTGAATCTTCGGGAGGATTTTACAATGAGCAGTTCTTC.

The chain recombines TRBV16 with TRBJ2-7; 9 positions match TRBD2. Germline assignment: CDR1 KGHSY and CDR2 FQNENV. The CDR3 sequence is 14 residues long. V lost 2 bases and J lost 5; bases outside the gene matches: 4. Here the CDR3 DNA reads TGTGCCAGCAGCCAAGCAGCGGGAGGTGACGAGCAGTACTTC. It codes for CASSQAAGGDEQYF.

This clone was picked up one time. The chain is built from TRBV9 and TRBJ1-2; 8 bases map to TRBD1. CDR3 length: 16 residues. Germline V gene sequence: CDR1 SGDLS, CDR2 YYNGEE. J lost 1 base, V lost 0 bases, and 5 bases had no gene match. CDR3 DNA: TGTGCCAGCAGCGTAGTGTCACAGGGGGTTAACTATGGCTACACCTTC. Amino acid sequence: CASSVVSQGVNYGYTF.

J is TRBJ2-1 and V is TRBV7-2; either TRBD1 or TRBD2 may supply D (5 bases each). The germline gives CDR1 SGHTA, CDR2 FQGNSA. The V gene lost 5 bases and the J gene lost 8 bases, with 25 bases spanning the gap. The CDR3 consists of 17 residues. Written as DNA, the CDR3 is TGTGCCAGCAGCATACCTCGCTCGGGGCCAATTGATGATGAGCAGTTCTTC. Translating it yields CASSIPRSGPIDDEQFF.

The sample holds one count of this clone. The chain has TRBV2 and TRBJ2-5, with 7 positions matching TRBD2. This CDR3 region has 15 residues. Trimming removed 6 bases from V and 5 bases from J; junction bases left unmatched: 12. Looked up from germline, CDR1 is SNHLY and CDR2 is FYNNEI. In nucleotides, the CDR3 is TGTGCCAGCAGAGACGGAGGGCCGGGAGGTGAGACCCAGTACTTC. Translation: CASRDGGPGGETQYF.

The J gene is TRBJ2-1, the V gene TRBV5-6; D is unresolved. V was clipped by 2 bases and J by 5 bases, with 5 bases between them. There are 12 residues in the CDR3. Germline CDR1 and CDR2: SGHDT and YYEEEE. This chain's CDR3 is CASSFLHNEQFF. In DNA, the CDR3 is TGTGCCAGCAGCTTCCTACACAATGAGCAGTTCTTC.

This chain joins TRBV27 and TRBJ1-2, with a tentative D call TRBD1 (5 bases). Germline V gene data show CDR1 as MNHEY and CDR2 as SMNVEV (reference sequence). The CDR3 has 15 residues. V dropped 2 bases and J dropped 1 base, with 11 bases sitting between them. Here the CDR3 DNA reads TGTGCCAGCAGTTTAGGAGCTGGGGGTAACTATGGCTACACCTTC. Residues: CASSLGAGGNYGYTF.

The V gene is TRBV6-1, the J gene TRBJ2-1; the D is unclear. From germline, CDR1 is MNHNS and CDR2 SASEGT. The CDR3 is made up of 15 amino acids. V lost 1 base and J lost 3, with 10 bases in between. The CDR3 here is CASSEGHGSYNEQFF. For the CDR3, the DNA is TGTGCCAGCAGTGAAGGGCACGGCAGCTACAATGAGCAGTTCTTC.

This clone was recorded once. The chain recombines TRBV12-5 with TRBJ2-5; no firm D call. The V and J ends lost 0 bases and 2 bases respectively, with 16 bases between them. Per the germline V gene, CDR1 is LGHNT and CDR2 is FRNRAP. The CDR3 is made up of 17 amino acids. This chain's CDR3 is CASGLVYLSADQETQYF. DNA for the CDR3: TGTGCTAGTGGTTTGGTATATTTATCGGCTGATCAAGAGACCCAGTACTTC.

The chain joins TRBV6-5 to TRBJ1-2; D is undetermined. CDR3 length: 14 residues. V dropped 10 bases and J dropped 2 bases, with 17 bases sitting between them. Germline V gives CDR1 MNHEY, CDR2 SVGAGI. CDR3 nucleotides: TGTGCCACATGCGACCGACCGACAAACTATGGCTACACCTTC. It translates to CATCDRPTNYGYTF.

V usage is TRBV19 and J usage is TRBJ2-7; 8 nucleotides match TRBD1. CDR1 and CDR2 from the germline V gene are LNHDA and SQIVND (reference sequence). The CDR3 loop spans 11 amino acids. CDR3 amino acids: CATDRGDEQYF. CDR3 coding DNA: TGTGCTACTGACAGGGGAGACGAGCAGTACTTC.

The J gene is TRBJ1-6, the V gene TRBV6-6, with D uncertain. Trimming removed 7 bases at V and 9 bases at J, with 16 bases between. Germline CDR1 is MNHNY and CDR2 is SVGAGI (reference sequence). The CDR3 contains 14 residues. The CDR3 loop reads CASNNGGSSSPLHF. CDR3 coding DNA: TGTGCCAGCAACAACGGTGGGTCTAGTTCACCCCTCCACTTT.

This chain links TRBV10-2 with TRBJ2-1; D is perhaps TRBD2 (5 bases). From germline, CDR1 is WSHSY and CDR2 SAAADI. The germline V and J ends were trimmed by 2 bases and 5 bases, with 16 bases remaining between them. This CDR3 has 16 amino acids. CDR3 protein: CASSENRRRRNNEQFF. The CDR3 coding sequence is TGCGCCAGCAGTGAGAATCGGAGGAGGAGGAACAATGAGCAGTTCTTC.

V is TRBV9 and J is TRBJ1-1; D uncertain. This CDR3 contains 14 residues. The germline V gene has CDR1 SGDLS and CDR2 YYNGEE. Trimming took 0 bases from V and 4 from J, leaving 10 bases between them. The DNA of the CDR3 is TGTGCCAGCAGCGTAGCCGGGGTGAGCACTGAAGCTTTCTTT. It specifies CASSVAGVSTEAFF.